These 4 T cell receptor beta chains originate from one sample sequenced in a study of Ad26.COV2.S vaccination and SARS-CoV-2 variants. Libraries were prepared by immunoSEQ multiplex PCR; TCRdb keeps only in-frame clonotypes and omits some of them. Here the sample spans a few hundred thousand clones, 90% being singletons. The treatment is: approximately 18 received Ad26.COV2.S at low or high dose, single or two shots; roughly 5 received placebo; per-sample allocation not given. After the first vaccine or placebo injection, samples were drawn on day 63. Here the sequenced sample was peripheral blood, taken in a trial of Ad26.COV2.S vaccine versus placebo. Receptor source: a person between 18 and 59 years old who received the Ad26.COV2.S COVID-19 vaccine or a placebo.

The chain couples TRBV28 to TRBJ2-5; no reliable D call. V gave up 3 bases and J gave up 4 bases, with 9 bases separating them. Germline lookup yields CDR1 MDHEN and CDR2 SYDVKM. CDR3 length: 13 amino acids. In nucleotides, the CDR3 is TGTGCCAGCAGTTTGCAGACGCCAGAGACCCAGTACTTC. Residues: CASSLQTPETQYF.

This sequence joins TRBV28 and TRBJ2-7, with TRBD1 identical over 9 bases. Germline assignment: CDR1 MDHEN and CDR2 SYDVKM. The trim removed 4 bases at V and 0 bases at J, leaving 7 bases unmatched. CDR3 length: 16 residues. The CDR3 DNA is TGTGCCAGCAGTTCAGCCGGGACAGGGTTCTCCTACGAGCAGTACTTC. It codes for CASSSAGTGFSYEQYF.

The chain's CDR3 is CASSLLAGLRDTQYF. CDR3 sequence (DNA): TGTGCCAGCAGTTTATTAGCGGGCTTGCGAGATACGCAGTATTTT. The rearrangement uses TRBV27 and TRBJ2-3, with 7 bases that match TRBD2. The CDR3 length is 15 residues. Unmatched junction bases numbered 6, after V lost 1 base and J lost 5 bases. Germline V gene sequence: CDR1 MNHEY, CDR2 SMNVEV (reference sequence).

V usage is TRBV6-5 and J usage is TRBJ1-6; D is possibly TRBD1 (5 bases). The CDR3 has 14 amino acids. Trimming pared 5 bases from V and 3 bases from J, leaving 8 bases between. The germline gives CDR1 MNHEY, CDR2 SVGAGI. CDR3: CASSQGYYNSPLHF. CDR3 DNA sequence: TGTGCCAGCAGTCAGGGTTACTATAATTCACCCCTCCACTTT.